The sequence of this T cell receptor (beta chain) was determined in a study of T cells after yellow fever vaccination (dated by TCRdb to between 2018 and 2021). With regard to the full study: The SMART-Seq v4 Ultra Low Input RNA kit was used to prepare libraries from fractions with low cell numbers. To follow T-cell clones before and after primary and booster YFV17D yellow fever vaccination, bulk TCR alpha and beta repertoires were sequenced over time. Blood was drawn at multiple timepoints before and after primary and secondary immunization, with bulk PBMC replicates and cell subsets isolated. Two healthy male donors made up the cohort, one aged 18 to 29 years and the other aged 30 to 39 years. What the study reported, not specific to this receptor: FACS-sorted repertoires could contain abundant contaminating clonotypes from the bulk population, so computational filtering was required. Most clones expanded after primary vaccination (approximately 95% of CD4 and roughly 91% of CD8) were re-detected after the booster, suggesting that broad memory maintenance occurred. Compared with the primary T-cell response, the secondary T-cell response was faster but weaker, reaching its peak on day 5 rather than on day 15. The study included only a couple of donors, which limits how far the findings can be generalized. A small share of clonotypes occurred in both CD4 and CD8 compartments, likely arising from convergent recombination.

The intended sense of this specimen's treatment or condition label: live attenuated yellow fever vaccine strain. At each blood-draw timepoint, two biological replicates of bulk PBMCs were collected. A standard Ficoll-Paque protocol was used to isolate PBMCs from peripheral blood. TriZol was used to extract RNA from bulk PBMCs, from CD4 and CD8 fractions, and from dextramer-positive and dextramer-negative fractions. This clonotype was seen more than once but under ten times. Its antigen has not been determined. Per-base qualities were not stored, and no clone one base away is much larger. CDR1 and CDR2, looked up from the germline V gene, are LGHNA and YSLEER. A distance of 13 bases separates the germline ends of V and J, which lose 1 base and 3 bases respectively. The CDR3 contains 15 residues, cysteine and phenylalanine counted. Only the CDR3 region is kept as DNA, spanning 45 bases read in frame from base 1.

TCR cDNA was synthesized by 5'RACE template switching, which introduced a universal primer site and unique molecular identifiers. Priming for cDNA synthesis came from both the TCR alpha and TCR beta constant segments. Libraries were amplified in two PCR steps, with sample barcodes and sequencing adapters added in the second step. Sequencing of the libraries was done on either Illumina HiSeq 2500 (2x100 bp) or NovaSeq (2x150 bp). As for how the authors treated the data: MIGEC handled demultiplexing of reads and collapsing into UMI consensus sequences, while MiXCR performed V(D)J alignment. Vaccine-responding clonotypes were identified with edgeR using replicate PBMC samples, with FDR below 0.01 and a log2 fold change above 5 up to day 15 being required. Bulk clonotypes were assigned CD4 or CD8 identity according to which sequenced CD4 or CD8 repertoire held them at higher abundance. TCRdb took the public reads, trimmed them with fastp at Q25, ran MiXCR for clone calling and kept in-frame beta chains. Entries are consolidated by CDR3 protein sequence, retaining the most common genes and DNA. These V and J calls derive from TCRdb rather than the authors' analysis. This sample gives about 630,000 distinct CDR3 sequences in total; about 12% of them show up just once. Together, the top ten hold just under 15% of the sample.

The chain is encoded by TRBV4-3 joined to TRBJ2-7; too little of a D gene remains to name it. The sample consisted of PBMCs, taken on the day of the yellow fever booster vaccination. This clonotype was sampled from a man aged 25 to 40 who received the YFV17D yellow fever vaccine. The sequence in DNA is TGCGCCAGCAGCCAAGGGGCTGTCCTTGTCTACGAGCAGTACTTC. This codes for CASSQGAVLVYEQYF.